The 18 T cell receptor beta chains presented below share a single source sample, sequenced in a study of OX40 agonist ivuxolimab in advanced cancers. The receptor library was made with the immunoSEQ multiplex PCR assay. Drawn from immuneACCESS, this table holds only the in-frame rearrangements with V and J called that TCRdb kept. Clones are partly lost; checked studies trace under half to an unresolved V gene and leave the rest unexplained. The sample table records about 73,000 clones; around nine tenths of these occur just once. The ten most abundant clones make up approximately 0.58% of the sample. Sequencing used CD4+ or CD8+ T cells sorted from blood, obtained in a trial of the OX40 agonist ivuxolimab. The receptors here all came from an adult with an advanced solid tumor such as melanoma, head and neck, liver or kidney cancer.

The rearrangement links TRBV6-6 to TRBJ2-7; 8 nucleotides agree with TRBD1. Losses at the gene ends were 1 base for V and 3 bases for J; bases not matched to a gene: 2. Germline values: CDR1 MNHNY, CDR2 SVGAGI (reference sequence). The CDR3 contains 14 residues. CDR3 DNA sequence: TGTGCCAGCAGTTACTTACAGGGGGACTACGAGCAGTACTTC. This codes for CASSYLQGDYEQYF.

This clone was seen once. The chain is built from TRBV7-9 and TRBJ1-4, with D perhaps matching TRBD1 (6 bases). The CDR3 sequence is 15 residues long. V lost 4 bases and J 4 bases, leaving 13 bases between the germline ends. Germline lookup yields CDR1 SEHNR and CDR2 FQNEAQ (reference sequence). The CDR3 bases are TGTGCCAGCAGCTCGATCAGGGGTGGTAATGAAAAACTGTTTTTT. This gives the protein CASSSIRGGNEKLFF.

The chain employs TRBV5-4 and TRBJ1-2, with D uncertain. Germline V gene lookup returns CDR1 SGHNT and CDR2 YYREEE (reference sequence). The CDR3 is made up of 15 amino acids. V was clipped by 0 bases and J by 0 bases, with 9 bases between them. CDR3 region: CASSLGQPANYGYTF. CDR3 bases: TGTGCCAGCAGCTTGGGGCAGCCAGCTAACTATGGCTACACCTTC.

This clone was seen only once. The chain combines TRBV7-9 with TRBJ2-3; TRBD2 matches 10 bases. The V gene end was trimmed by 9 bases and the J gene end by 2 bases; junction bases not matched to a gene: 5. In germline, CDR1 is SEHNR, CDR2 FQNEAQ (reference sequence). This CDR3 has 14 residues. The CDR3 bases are TGTGCCAGTATAGCGGGAGGTTTCACAGATACGCAGTATTTT. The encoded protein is CASIAGGFTDTQYF.

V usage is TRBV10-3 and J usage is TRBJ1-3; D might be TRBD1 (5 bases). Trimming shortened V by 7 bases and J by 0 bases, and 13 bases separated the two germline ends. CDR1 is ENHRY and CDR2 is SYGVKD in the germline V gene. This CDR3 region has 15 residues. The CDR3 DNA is TGTGCCATCAACGACCCAGGGATCTCTGGAAACACCATATATTTT. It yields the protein CAINDPGISGNTIYF.

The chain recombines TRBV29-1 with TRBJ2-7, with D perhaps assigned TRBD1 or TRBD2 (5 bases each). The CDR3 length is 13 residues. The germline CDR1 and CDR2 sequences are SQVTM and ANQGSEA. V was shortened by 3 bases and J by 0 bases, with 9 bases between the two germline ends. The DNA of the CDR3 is TGCAGCGTTGATGGGACGGGCTCCTACGAGCAGTACTTC. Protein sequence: CSVDGTGSYEQYF.

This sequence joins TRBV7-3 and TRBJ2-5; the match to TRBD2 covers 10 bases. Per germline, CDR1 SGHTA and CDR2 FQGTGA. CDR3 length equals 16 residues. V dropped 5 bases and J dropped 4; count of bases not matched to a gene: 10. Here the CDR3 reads CASSTSSSGRGETQYF. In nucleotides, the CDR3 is TGTGCCAGCAGCACATCCAGCAGCGGGAGGGGAGAGACCCAGTACTTC.

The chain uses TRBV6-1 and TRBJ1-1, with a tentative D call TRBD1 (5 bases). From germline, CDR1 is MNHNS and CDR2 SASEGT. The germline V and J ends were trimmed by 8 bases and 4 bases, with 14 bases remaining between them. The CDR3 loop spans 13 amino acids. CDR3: CASSARAGTEAFF. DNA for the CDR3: TGTGCCAGCTCCGCCAGGGCGGGCACTGAAGCTTTCTTT.

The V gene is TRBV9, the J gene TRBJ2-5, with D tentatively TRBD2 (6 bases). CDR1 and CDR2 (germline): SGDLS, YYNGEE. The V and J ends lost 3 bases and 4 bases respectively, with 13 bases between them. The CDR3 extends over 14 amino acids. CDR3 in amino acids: CASSEVGGGETQYF. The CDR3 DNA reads TGTGCCAGCAGCGAAGTGGGGGGTGGAGAGACCCAGTACTTC.

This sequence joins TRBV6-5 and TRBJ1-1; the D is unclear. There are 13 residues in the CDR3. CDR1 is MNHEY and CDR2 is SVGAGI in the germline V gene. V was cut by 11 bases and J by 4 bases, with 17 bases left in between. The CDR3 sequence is CAVAREMSTEAFF. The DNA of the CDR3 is TGTGCCGTCGCAAGGGAGATGAGCACTGAAGCTTTCTTT.

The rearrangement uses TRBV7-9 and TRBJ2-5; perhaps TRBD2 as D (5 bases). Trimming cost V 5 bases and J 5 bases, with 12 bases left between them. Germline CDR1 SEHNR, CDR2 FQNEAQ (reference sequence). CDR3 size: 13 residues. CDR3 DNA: TGTGCCAGCAGCCCCCCCCCGGGGGAGACCCAGTACTTC. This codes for CASSPPPGETQYF.

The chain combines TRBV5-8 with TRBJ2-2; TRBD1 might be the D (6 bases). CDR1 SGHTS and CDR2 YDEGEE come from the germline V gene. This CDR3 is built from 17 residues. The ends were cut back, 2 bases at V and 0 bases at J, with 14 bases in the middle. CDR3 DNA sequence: TGTGCCAGCAGCTTCCGGACAGTTAGGACGAACACCGGGGAGCTGTTTTTT. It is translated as CASSFRTVRTNTGELFF.

The CDR3 reads CASVETGHLTEAFF. Written as DNA, the CDR3 is TGTGCCAGTGTTGAGACAGGGCATCTCACTGAAGCTTTCTTT. The rearrangement uses TRBV19 and TRBJ1-1, with TRBD1 identical over 7 bases. Germline lookup yields CDR1 LNHDA and CDR2 SQIVND (reference sequence). Trimming at V came to 8 bases and at J to 4 bases, leaving 10 bases not matched to a gene. The CDR3 has 14 residues.

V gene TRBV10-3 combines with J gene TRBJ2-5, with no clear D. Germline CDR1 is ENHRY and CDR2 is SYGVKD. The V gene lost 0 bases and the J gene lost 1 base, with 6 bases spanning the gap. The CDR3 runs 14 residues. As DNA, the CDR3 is TGTGCCATCAGTGAGTCGGGCCTCCAAGAGACCCAGTACTTC. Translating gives CAISESGLQETQYF.

This CDR3 is CASSPAGNQETQYF. CDR3 sequence (DNA): TGTGCCAGCTCACCCGCTGGGAACCAAGAGACCCAGTACTTC. This chain links TRBV18 with TRBJ2-5; D call uncertain. V was clipped by 3 bases and J by 0 bases, with 8 bases between them. The CDR3 is made up of 14 amino acids. Germline-derived CDR1 and CDR2 are KGHSH and LQKENI. Looking up the rest from reference TRBV18 and TRBJ2-5 gives the full variable domain: NAGVMQNPRHLVRRRGQEARLRCSPMKGHSHVYWYRQLPEEGLKFMVYLQKENIIDESGMPKERFSAEFPKEGPSILRIQQVVRGDSAAYFCASSPAGNQETQYFGPGTRLLVL.

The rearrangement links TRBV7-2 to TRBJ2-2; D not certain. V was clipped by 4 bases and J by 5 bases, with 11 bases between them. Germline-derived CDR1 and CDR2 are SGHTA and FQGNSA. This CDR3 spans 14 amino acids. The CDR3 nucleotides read TGTGCCAGCAGCTACCGGGTCTATACCGGGGAGCTGTTTTTT. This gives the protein CASSYRVYTGELFF.

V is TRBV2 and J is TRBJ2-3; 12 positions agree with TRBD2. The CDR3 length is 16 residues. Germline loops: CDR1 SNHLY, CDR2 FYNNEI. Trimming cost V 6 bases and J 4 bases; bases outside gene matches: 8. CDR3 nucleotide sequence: TGTGCCAGCAGCAAGACTAGCGGGAGAGGTCCAGATACGCAGTATTTT. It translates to CASSKTSGRGPDTQYF.

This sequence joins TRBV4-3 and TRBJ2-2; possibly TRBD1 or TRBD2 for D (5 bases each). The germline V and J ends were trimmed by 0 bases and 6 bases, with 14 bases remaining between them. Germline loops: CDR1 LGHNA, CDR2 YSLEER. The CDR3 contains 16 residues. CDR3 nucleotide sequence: TGCGCCAGCAGCCAAGATCGGGACCGGTGGGCCGGGGAGCTGTTTTTT. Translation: CASSQDRDRWAGELFF.